This T cell receptor beta chain was recovered during a study of blood T cell repertoires in COVID-19. Across the study: The samples span acute and convalescent COVID-19 from the United States, Italy and Spain.

In the original workflow: Reference gene primer amplification gave estimated nucleated cell counts. The data were produced by immunoSEQ multiplex PCR, yet TCRdb's version contains in-frame clones alone and is incomplete. From that table come the V and J calls and clone size; the DNA was used to work out D and trimming. The sample shows some 220,000 clones, roughly 85% of them seen only once. The material sequenced was peripheral blood. This TCR derives from an older woman with COVID-19, enrolled during active disease.

CDR3 coding DNA: TGTGCCAGCAATGGAAGGGGGAGGGCCGTGGTCAATGAGCAGTTCTTC. Protein product: CASNGRGRAVVNEQFF. J is TRBJ2-1 and V is TRBV2, with TRBD2 as a possible D gene (7 bases). Trimming left V 7 bases short and J 6 bases short, with 22 bases between. The germline gives CDR1 SNHLY, CDR2 FYNNEI. CDR3 length equals 16 residues.